Below are 12 T cell receptor beta chains sequenced from a single sample in a study of neurological immune-mediated disorders. Each CDR3 protein is one row after TCRdb ran MiXCR on the 5' RACE reads. Found here are tens of thousands of distinct CDR3 sequences, about a tenth of them singletons; the top ten hold approximately 5.3%. The sequenced sample consisted of PBMCs. These TCRs come from a man in his 70s with HTLV-1-associated myelopathy (HAM/TSP).

The chain is built from TRBV15 and TRBJ2-3; 9 nucleotides match TRBD2. V lost 5 bases, J lost 11 bases, and 20 bases stayed unmatched. The germline V gene encodes CDR1 LNHNV and CDR2 YYDKDF (reference sequence). This CDR3 contains 17 residues. The CDR3 sequence is CATSRQTSGISYNEQYF. DNA for the CDR3: TGTGCCACCAGCCGTCAGACTAGCGGTATCTCCTACAATGAGCAGTATTTT.

This clonotype was detected once. This chain links TRBV3-1 with TRBJ2-5; D unclear. The germline V and J ends were trimmed by 8 bases and 5 bases, with 12 bases remaining between them. CDR3 length: 12 residues. Germline V lookup: CDR1 LGHDT, CDR2 YNNKEL (reference sequence). The CDR3 protein is CASQDPRETQYF. CDR3 bases: TGTGCCAGCCAGGACCCCCGGGAGACCCAGTACTTC.

This clonotype was seen repeatedly, ten times or more. The gene calls are TRBV20-1 and TRBJ2-3, with TRBD2 identical over 9 bases. The CDR3 sequence is 20 residues long. Germline CDR1 is DFQATT and CDR2 is SNEGSKA (reference sequence). V lost 0 bases and J lost 0; bases outside the gene matches: 16. Here the CDR3 reads CSARDFRLAGQGASTDTQYF. The CDR3, as DNA: TGCAGTGCTAGAGATTTTCGCCTAGCGGGACAAGGTGCTAGCACAGATACGCAGTATTTT.

The table lists this clonotype with many counts. V and J are TRBV28 and TRBJ1-1; the match to TRBD1 covers 8 bases. V lost 5 bases and J lost 6; bases outside the gene matches: 11. The CDR3 runs 15 residues. Germline CDR1 reads MDHEN; CDR2 reads SYDVKM. The DNA of the CDR3 is TGTGCCAGCAGTCCGACAGGGGTGCGCTTCCCTGAAGCTTTCTTT. It translates to CASSPTGVRFPEAFF.

This clonotype was counted at least ten times. The chain couples TRBV6-2 or TRBV6-3 to TRBJ1-5; 7 bases fit TRBD1. With V trimmed by 8 bases and J by 2 bases, 6 bases remained unmatched. Germline CDR1 and CDR2: MNHEY and SVGEGT. The CDR3 spans 14 residues. CDR3 loop: CASRPGGGNQPQHF. The CDR3 region has the DNA TGTGCCAGCCGCCCAGGGGGAGGCAATCAGCCCCAGCATTTT.

In this sample, this clonotype is medium-sized. J is TRBJ1-2 and V is TRBV5-5, with TRBD1 matching 9 bases. The CDR3 runs to 13 residues. The J segment lost 6 bases and the V segment lost 3 bases, leaving 3 bases of the junction unmatched. Germline assignment: CDR1 SGHKS and CDR2 YYEKEE (reference sequence). The CDR3 region has the DNA TGTGCCAGCAGCTCGGGACAGGGTGATGGCTACACCTTC. Protein: CASSSGQGDGYTF. Looking up the rest from reference TRBV5-5 and TRBJ1-2 gives the full variable domain: DAGVTQSPTHLIKTRGQQVTLRCSPISGHKSVSWYQQVLGQGPQFIFQYYEKEERGRGNFPDRFSARQFPNYSSELNVNALLLGDSALYLCASSSGQGDGYTFGSGTRLTVV.

The table lists this clonotype with many counts. The chain links TRBV29-1 to TRBJ2-5; 9 bases are shared with TRBD1. J lost 4 bases, V lost 6 bases, and 3 bases had no gene match. Germline-derived CDR1 and CDR2 are SQVTM and ANQGSEA. The CDR3 contains 12 residues. CDR3 protein: CSVGQGGETQYF. The DNA for the CDR3 is TGCAGCGTGGGACAGGGAGGAGAGACCCAGTACTTC.

Comments on this clonotype: Given the absence of the conserved phenylalanine or tryptophan at the CDR3 end, a read error is likely. It is unclear where the CDR3 begins or ends on the DNA, so no DNA is shown, and the CDR3 is as TCRdb lists it. The chain joins TRBV25-1 to TRBJ2-7. Germline values: CDR1 MGHDK, CDR2 SYGVNS. The CDR3 adds up to 11 amino acids, both ends counted. This CDR3 reads CASSLMTEQDL.

The chain uses TRBV7-9 and TRBJ2-5; possible D gene TRBD2, 6 bases. V was pared by 1 base and J by 6 bases, with 12 bases between. The CDR3 totals 14 residues. The germline gives CDR1 SEHNR, CDR2 FQNEAQ (reference sequence). The CDR3 spells CASSLVKAGQTQYF. As DNA, the CDR3 is TGTGCCAGCAGCTTAGTAAAGGCGGGACAGACCCAGTACTTC.

This clonotype was recorded many times. The chain uses TRBV6-6 and TRBJ1-3; 7 nucleotides line up with TRBD1. The germline V gene has CDR1 MNHNY and CDR2 SVGAGI (reference sequence). The CDR3 consists of 14 residues. The J segment lost 2 bases and the V segment lost 5 bases, leaving 3 bases of the junction unmatched. The CDR3 coding sequence is TGTGCCAGCAGTCGAGACAGGGCTGGAAACACCATATATTTT. This sequence encodes CASSRDRAGNTIYF.

This clonotype was detected ten times or more. The chain has TRBV4-2 and TRBJ1-5, with D uncertain. The CDR3 consists of 16 residues. V was pared by 1 base and J by 4 bases, with 14 bases between. The germline V gene has CDR1 LGHNA and CDR2 YNFKEQ. The CDR3 is CASSQASRPFNQPQHF. CDR3 DNA: TGTGCCAGCAGCCAAGCAAGCAGGCCGTTTAATCAGCCCCAGCATTTT.

V is TRBV6-6 and J is TRBJ2-1; 11 nucleotides match TRBD2. The germline CDR1 and CDR2 sequences are MNHNY and SVGAGI (reference sequence). V shed 6 bases and J 0 bases; nucleotides not matched to a gene: 4. CDR3 length: 16 amino acids. The CDR3 nucleotides are TGTGCCAGCAGACTTACTAGCGGGGGCTCCTACAATGAGCAGTTCTTC. Encoded protein: CASRLTSGGSYNEQFF.